Here is one T cell receptor beta chain with its context. Its antigen is not known. The data derive from a study of vaccination and CD4 T cells after COVID-19. General study findings and limits: Of the reactive clones in convalescent patients, a median roughly 90% showed up only post-vaccination.

The Oncomine TCR Beta short-read assay was applied to DNA of cultured CD4+ T cells. TCRdb fed the PCR reads into MiXCR, producing one record per CDR3 protein. The sample contains approximately 18,000 distinct CDR3 sequences, around 50% of which appear only once. Time point: late sampling 161 to 241 days after vaccination in a few convalescent patients. Treatment in this sample: roughly 11-day PBMC culture with coronavirus spike peptide pools or control peptides (ViraFEST assay). This CDR3 comprises 14 residues. The V end was cut by 1 base, the J end by 2 bases, with 11 bases between. Germline-derived CDR1 and CDR2 are DFQATT and SNEGSKA (reference sequence).

Sequenced material: CD4+ T cells from blood, cultured in vitro, taken about 7 months after SARS-CoV-2 vaccination. The J gene is TRBJ1-2, the V gene TRBV20-1; no clear D gene. This TCR was recovered from a human donor who had recovered from COVID-19. The CDR3 is CSARGSRTNYGYTF. CDR3 nucleotides: TGCAGTGCTAGAGGATCCCGGACGAACTATGGCTACACCTTC.